This T cell receptor (beta chain) was sequenced in a study of Ad26.COV2.S vaccination and SARS-CoV-2 variants. Study background: Participants got Ad26.COV2.S intramuscularly, once or twice 56 days apart.

This clone was recorded a few times. Its specificity is not known. Study-level points and caveats: Spike-specific responses of CD8+ and CD4+ T cells were reported to display substantial breadth after vaccination.

Treatment: approximately 18 received Ad26.COV2.S at low or high dose, single or two shots; five or six received placebo; per-sample allocation not given. It was on day 63 after the first vaccine or placebo injection that samples were taken. Germline loops: CDR1 SGHDN, CDR2 FVKESK. CDR3 length: 13 residues. The V gene lost 6 bases and the J gene lost 5 bases, with 11 bases spanning the gap. Here immunoSEQ multiplex PCR was the method, and the copy in TCRdb shows in-frame clones only, minus some. The sample yields fewer than 400,000 clones, 86% seen once. The TCR originated in a person aged 18 to 65 who received the Ad26.COV2.S COVID-19 vaccine or a placebo. This specimen was peripheral blood, taken in a trial of Ad26.COV2.S vaccine versus placebo. The rearrangement joins TRBV14 to TRBJ1-5; D ambiguous. CDR3 loop: CASSLSGDQPQHF. For the CDR3, the DNA is TGTGCCAGCAGTCTCAGTGGAGATCAGCCCCAGCATTTT.